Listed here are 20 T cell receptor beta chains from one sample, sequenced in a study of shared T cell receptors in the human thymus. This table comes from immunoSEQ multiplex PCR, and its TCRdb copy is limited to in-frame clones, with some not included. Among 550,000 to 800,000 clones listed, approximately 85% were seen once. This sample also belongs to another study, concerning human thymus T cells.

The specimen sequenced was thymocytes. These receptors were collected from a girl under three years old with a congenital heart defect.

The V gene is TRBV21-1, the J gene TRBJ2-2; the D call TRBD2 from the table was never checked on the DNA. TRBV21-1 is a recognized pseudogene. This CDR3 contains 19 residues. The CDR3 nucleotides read TGTGCCAGCAGCAAGACTAGCGGGGGTCGGTCCCCGAACACCGGGGAGCTGTTTTTT. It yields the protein CASSKTSGGRSPNTGELFF.

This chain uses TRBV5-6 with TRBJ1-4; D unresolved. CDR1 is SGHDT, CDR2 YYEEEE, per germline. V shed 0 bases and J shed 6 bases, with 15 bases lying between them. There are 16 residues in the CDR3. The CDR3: CASSLGLKLPYEKLFF. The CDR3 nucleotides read TGTGCCAGCAGCTTGGGCCTCAAGCTACCTTATGAAAAACTGTTTTTT. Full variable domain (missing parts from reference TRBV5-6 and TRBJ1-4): DAGVTQSPTHLIKTRGQQVTLRCSPKSGHDTVSWYQQALGQGPQFIFQYYEEEERQRGNFPDRFSGHQFPNYSSELNVNALLLGDSALYLCASSLGLKLPYEKLFFGSGTQLSVL.

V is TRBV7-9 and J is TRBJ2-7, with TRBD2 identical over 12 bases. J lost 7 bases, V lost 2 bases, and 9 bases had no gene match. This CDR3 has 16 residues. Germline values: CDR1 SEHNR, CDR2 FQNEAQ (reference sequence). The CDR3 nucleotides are TGTGCCAGCAGCTTACTAGCGGGGGGGCGGGTATCGGAGCAGTACTTC. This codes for CASSLLAGGRVSEQYF.

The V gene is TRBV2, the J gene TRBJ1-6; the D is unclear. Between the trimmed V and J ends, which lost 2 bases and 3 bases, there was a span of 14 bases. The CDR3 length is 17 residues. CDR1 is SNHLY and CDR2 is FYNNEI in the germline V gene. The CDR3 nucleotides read TGTGCCAGCAGTGAAAGATGGGCAAGGCACTATAATTCACCCCTCCACTTT. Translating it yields CASSERWARHYNSPLHF.

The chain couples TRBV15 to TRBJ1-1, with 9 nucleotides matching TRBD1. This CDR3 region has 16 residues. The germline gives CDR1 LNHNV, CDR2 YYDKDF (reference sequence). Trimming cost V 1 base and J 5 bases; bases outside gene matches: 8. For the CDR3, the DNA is TGTGCCACCAGCAGAGGGCTTGGGACAGGGAGAACTGAAGCTTTCTTT. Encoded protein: CATSRGLGTGRTEAFF. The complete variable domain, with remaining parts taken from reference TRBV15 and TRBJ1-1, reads DAMVIQNPRYQVTQFGKPVTLSCSQTLNHNVMYWYQQKSSQAPKLLFHYYDKDFNNEADTPDNFQSRRPNTSFCFLDIRSPGLGDTAMYLCATSRGLGTGRTEAFFGQGTRLTVV.

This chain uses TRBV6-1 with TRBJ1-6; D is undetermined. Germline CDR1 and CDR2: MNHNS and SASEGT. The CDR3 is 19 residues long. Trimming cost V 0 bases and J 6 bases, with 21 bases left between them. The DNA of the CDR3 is TGTGCCAGCAGTGAAGCGCTTCAAAGGGAGACTGTGGGTAATTCACCCCTCCACTTT. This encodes CASSEALQRETVGNSPLHF.

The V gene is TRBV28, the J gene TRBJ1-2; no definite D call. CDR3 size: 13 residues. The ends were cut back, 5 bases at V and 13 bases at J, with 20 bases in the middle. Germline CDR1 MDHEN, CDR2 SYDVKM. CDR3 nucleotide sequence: TGTGCCAGCAGTCTTCCAGTGTTTTATTTTCTCACCTTC. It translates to CASSLPVFYFLTF.

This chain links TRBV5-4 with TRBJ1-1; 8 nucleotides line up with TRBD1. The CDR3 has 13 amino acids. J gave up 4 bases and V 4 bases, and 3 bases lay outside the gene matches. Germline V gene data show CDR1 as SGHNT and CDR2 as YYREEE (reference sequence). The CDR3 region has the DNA TGTGCCAGCAGCATTGGACAGGGCACTGAAGCTTTCTTT. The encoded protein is CASSIGQGTEAFF. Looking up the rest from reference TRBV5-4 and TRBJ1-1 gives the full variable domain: ETGVTQSPTHLIKTRGQQVTLRCSSQSGHNTVSWYQQALGQGPQFIFQYYREEENGRGNFPPRFSGLQFPNYSSELNVNALELDDSALYLCASSIGQGTEAFFGQGTRLTVV.

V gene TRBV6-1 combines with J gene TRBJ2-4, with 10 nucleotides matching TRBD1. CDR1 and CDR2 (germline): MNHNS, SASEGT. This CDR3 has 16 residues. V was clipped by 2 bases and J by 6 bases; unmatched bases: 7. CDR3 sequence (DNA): TGTGCCAGCAGTGAATTGTTGGGACAGGGGACAAACATTCAGTACTTC. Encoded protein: CASSELLGQGTNIQYF.

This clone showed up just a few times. This CDR3 is CASTISPSRQTHRGSYEQYF. CDR3 nucleotides: TGTGCCAGCACGATTTCCCCTAGCCGGCAGACTCATCGCGGCTCCTACGAGCAGTACTTC. The chain is built from TRBV2 and TRBJ2-7, with D maybe TRBD2 (5 bases). The CDR3 consists of 20 residues. Germline V gene lookup returns CDR1 SNHLY and CDR2 FYNNEI. The V end was cut by 7 bases, the J end by 0 bases, with 31 bases between. Complete variable domain (other parts from reference TRBV2 and TRBJ2-7): EPEVTQTPSHQVTQMGQEVILRCVPISNHLYFYWYRQILGQKVEFLVSFYNNEISEKSEIFDDQFSVERPDGSNFTLKIRSTKLEDSAMYFCASTISPSRQTHRGSYEQYFGPGTRLTVT.

The CDR3 loop is CASSSPGESTATPTEAFF. The CDR3 DNA is TGTGCCAGCAGCTCCCCGGGGGAGTCGACAGCGACACCGACAGAAGCTTTCTTT. This chain uses TRBV7-9 with TRBJ1-1, with D tentatively TRBD1 (5 bases). CDR1 and CDR2 (germline): SEHNR, FQNEAQ (reference sequence). The germline V and J ends were trimmed by 4 bases and 8 bases, with 29 bases remaining between them. The CDR3 is 18 amino acids. The whole variable domain, filled in from reference TRBV7-9 and TRBJ1-1, reads DTGVSQNPRHKITKRGQNVTFRCDPISEHNRLYWYRQTLGQGPEFLTYFQNEAQLEKSRLLSDRFSAERPKGSFSTLEIQRTEQGDSAMYLCASSSPGESTATPTEAFFGQGTRLTVV.

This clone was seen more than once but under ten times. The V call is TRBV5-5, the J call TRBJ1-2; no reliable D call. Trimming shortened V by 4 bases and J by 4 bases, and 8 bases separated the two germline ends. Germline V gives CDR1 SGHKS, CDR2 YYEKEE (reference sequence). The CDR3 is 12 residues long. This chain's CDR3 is CASSRVRYGYTF. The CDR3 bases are TGTGCCAGCAGCCGGGTGCGCTATGGCTACACCTTC.

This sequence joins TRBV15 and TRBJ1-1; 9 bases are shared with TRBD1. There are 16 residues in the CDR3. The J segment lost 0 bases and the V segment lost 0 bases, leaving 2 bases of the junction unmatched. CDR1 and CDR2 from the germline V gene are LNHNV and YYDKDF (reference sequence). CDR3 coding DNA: TGTGCCACCAGCAGAGACGACAGGGGGGTGAACACTGAAGCTTTCTTT. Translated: CATSRDDRGVNTEAFF. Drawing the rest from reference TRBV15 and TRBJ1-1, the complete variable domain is DAMVIQNPRYQVTQFGKPVTLSCSQTLNHNVMYWYQQKSSQAPKLLFHYYDKDFNNEADTPDNFQSRRPNTSFCFLDIRSPGLGDTAMYLCATSRDDRGVNTEAFFGQGTRLTVV.

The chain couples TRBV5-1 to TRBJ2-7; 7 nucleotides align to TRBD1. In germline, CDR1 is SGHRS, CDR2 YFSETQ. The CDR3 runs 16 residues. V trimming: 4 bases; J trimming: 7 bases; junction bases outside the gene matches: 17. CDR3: CASSVRQGPSGWEQYF. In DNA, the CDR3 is TGCGCCAGCAGCGTACGACAGGGCCCCTCTGGGTGGGAGCAGTACTTC.

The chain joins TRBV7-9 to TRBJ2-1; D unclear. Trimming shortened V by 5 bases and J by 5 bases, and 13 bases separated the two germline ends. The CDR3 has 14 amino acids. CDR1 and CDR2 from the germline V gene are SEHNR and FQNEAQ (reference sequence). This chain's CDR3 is CASSPRYRNNEQFF. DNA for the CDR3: TGTGCCAGCAGCCCACGATACAGAAACAATGAGCAGTTCTTC.

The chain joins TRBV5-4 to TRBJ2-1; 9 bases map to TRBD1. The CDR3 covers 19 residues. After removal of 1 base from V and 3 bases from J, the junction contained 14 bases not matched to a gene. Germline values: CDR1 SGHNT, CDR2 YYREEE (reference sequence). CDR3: CASSLWGDRVLADYNEQFF. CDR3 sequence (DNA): TGTGCCAGCAGCTTGTGGGGGGACAGGGTGCTAGCGGACTACAATGAGCAGTTCTTC.

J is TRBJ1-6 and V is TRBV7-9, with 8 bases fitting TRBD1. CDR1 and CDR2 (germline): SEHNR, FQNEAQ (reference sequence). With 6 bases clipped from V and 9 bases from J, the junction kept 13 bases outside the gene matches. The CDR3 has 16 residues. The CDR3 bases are TGTGCCAGCAGTCCCACCGGGGGACAGGTTGTTTCACCCCTCCACTTT. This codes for CASSPTGGQVVSPLHF.

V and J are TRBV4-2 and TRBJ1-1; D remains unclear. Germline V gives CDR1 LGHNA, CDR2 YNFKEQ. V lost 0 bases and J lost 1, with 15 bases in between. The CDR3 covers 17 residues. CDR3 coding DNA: TGTGCCAGCAGCCAAGAAGCTGGTTCGGTTAGGAACACTGAAGCTTTCTTT. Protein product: CASSQEAGSVRNTEAFF.

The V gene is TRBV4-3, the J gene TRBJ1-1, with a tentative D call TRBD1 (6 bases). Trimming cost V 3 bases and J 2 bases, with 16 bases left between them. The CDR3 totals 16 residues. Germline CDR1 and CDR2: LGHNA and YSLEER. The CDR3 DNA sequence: TGCGCCAGCAGCCAGCACACCGGGACAACCAACACTGAAGCTTTCTTT. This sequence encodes CASSQHTGTTNTEAFF.

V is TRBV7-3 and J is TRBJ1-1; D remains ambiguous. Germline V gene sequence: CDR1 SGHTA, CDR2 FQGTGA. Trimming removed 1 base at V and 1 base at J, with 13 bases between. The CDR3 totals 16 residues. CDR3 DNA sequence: TGTGCCAGCAGCTTAATTCCGAGGATCCCGAACACTGAAGCTTTCTTT. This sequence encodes CASSLIPRIPNTEAFF.